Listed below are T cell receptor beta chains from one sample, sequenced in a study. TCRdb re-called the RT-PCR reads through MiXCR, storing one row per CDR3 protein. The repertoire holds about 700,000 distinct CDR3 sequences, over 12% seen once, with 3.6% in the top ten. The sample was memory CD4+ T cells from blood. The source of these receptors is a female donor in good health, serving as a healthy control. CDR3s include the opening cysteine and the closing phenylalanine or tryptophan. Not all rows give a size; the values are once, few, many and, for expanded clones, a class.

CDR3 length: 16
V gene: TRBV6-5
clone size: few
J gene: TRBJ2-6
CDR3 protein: CASSYSGPSGANVLTF

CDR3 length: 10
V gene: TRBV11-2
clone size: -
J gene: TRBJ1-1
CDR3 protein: CASGGSKAFF

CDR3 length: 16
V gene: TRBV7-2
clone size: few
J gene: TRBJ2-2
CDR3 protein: CASSLGPGGPTGELFF

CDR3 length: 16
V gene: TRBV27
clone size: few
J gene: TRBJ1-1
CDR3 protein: CASSTGRQNMNTEAFF

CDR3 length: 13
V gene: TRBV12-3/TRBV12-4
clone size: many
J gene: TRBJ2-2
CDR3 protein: CASSSPIAGELFF

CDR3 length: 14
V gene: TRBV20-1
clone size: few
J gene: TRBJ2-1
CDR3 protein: CSASPGLASNEQFF

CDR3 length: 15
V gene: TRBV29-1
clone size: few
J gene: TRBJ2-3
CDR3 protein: CSVQSWDSRADTQYF

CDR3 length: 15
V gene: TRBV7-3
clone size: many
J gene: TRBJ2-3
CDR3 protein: CASSTGTASTDTQYF

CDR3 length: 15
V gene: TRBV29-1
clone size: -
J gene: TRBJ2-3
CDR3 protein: CSARRLALSTDTQYF

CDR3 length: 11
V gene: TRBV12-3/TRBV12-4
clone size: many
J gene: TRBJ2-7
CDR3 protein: CASSRQYEQYF

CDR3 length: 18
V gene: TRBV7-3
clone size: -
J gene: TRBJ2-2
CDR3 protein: CASSVSSRSGGSRGELFF

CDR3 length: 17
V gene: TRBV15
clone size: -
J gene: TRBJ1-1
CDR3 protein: CATSRGPGPGLNTEAFF

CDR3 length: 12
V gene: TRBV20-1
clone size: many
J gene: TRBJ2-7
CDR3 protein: CSGSGSWNEQYF

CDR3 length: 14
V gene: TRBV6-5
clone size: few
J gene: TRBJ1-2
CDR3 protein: CATKTALANYGYTF

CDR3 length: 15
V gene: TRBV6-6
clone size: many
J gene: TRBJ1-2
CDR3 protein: CASSRLTSGSYGYTF

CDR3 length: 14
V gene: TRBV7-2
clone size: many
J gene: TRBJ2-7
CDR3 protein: CASSLGGISYEQYF

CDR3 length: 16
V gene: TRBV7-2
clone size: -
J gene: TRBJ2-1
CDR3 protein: CASSLAGGGTGNEQFF

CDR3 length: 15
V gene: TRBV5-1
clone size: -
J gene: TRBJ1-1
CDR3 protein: CASSENPTGVTEAFF

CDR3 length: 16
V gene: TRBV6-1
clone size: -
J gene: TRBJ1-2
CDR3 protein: CASSEAASRTAGGYTF

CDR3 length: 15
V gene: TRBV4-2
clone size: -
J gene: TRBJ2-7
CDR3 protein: CASSEAETRYYEQYF

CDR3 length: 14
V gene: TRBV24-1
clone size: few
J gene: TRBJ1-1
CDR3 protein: CATSARGAPTEAFF

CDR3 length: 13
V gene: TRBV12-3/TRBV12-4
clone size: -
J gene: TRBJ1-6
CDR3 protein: CASSIQGNSPLHF

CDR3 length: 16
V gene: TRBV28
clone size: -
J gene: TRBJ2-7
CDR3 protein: CASIEGGVRSSYEQYF

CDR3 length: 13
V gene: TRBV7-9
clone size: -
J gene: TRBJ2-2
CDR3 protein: CASSHTLPGELFF

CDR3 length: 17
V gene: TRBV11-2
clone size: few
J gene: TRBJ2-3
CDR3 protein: CASSTRGSGRATDTQYF

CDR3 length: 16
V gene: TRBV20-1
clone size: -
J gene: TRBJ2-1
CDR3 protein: CSARASDVSSYNEQFF

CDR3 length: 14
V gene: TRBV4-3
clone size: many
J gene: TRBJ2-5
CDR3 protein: CASSRQAGEETQYF

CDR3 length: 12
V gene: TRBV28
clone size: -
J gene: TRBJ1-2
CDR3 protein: CASSFRGYGYTF

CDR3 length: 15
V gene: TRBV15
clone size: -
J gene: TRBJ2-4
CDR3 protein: CATSRDRPAGHIQYF

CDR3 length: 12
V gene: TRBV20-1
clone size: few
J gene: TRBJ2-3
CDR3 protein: CSASGLGDTQYF

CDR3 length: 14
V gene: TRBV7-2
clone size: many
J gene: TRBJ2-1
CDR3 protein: CASSLGLSSDEQFF

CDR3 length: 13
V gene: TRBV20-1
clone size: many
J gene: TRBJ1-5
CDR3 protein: CSARPDTNQPQHF

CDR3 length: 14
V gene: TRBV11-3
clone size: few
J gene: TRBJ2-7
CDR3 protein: CASSSSGDRAAQYF

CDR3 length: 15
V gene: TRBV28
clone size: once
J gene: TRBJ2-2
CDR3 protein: CASTLGVSPTGELFF

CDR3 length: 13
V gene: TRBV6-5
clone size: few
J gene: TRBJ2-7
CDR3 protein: CASIERATYEQYF

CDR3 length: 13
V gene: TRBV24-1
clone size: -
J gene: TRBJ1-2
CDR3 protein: CATSDPLGQDYTF

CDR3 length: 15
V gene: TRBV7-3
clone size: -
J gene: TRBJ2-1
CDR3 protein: CASLPQGGSLNEQFF

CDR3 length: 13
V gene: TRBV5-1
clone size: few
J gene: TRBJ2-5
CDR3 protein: CASSLQTGETQYF

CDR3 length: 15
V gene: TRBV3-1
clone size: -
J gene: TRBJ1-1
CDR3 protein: CASSQTQGQGAEAFF

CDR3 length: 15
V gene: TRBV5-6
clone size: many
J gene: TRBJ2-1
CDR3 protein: CASSLAGPGYNEQFF

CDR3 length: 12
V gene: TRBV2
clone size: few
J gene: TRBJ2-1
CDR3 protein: CASRTTGTGQFF